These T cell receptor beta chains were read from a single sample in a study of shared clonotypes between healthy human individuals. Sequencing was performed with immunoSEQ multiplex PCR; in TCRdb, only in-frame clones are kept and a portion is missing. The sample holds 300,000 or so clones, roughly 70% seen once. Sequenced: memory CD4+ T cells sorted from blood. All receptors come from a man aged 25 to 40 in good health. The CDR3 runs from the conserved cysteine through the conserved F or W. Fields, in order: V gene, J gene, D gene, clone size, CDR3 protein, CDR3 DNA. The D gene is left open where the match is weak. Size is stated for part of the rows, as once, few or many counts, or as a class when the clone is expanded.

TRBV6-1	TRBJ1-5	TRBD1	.	CASSARDSARQPQHF	TGTGCCAGCAGTGCCCGGGACAGCGCGAGGCAGCCCCAGCATTTT
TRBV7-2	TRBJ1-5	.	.	CASSFRNQPQHF	TGTGCCAGCAGCTTTCGGAATCAGCCCCAGCATTTT
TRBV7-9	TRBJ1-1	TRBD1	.	CASSYQRQGDTEAFF	TGTGCCAGCAGCTACCAAAGACAGGGAGATACTGAAGCTTTCTTT
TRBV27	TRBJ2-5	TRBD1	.	CASSFRPKQGAGETQYF	TGTGCCAGCAGTTTTCGACCAAAACAGGGGGCGGGAGAGACCCAGTACTTC
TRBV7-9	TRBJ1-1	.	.	CASSLALGIHEAFF	TGTGCCAGCAGCTTAGCCCTAGGGATACACGAAGCTTTCTTT
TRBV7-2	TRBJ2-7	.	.	CASSLVSYEQYF	TGTGCCAGCAGCTTAGTTTCGTACGAGCAGTACTTC
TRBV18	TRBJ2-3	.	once	CASSPPNFNTDTQYF	TGTGCCAGCTCGCCGCCCAACTTTAACACAGATACGCAGTATTTT
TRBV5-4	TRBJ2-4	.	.	CASSLGRGGENIQYF	TGTGCCAGCAGCTTGGGTAGGGGCGGGGAAAACATTCAGTACTTC
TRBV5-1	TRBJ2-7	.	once	CASSLAIGLMLGEQYF	TGCGCCAGCAGCTTGGCCATAGGACTCATGTTGGGAGAGCAGTACTTC
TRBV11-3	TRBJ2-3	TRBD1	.	CASSLGQNTDTQYF	TGTGCCAGCAGCTTGGGACAGAACACAGATACGCAGTATTTT
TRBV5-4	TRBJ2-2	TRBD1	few	CASSPRLGQGVTGELFF	TGTGCCAGCAGCCCAAGACTCGGACAGGGAGTAACCGGGGAGCTGTTTTTT
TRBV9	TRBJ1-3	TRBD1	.	CASSAGQGDTIYF	TGTGCCAGCAGCGCGGGACAGGGGGACACCATATATTTT
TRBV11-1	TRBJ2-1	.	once	CASSPAGFEGTHNEQFF	TGTGCCAGCAGCCCCGCGGGATTTGAAGGGACTCACAATGAGCAGTTCTTC
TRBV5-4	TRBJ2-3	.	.	CASSLDRSTQYF	TGTGCCAGCAGCTTAGATAGGTCCACGCAGTATTTT
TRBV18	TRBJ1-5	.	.	CASSPQIGSGQPQHF	TGTGCCAGCTCACCCCAGATTGGAAGTGGGCAGCCCCAGCATTTT
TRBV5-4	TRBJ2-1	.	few	CASSRSAGSFYNEQFF	TGTGCCAGCAGCCGGTCGGCGGGAAGTTTTTACAATGAGCAGTTCTTC
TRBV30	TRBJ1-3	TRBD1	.	CAARGTGAGNTIYF	TGTGCCGCAAGGGGGACAGGGGCTGGAAACACCATATATTTT
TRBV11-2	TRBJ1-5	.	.	CASSGSLGSNQPQHF	TGTGCCAGCAGCGGGAGCCTGGGGAGCAATCAGCCCCAGCATTTT
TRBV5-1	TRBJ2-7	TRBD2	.	CASSRERGLAGGLYF	TGCGCCAGCAGCCGGGAACGAGGACTAGCGGGAGGGCTGTACTTC
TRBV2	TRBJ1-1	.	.	CASSELPNTEAFF	TGTGCCAGCAGTGAATTACCGAACACTGAAGCTTTCTTT
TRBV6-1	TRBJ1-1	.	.	CASSLAGVNTEAFF	TGTGCCAGCAGCTTGGCAGGCGTTAACACTGAAGCTTTCTTT
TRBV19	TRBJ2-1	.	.	CASSNLGRDEQFF	TGTGCCAGTAGTAATTTAGGAAGGGATGAGCAGTTCTTC
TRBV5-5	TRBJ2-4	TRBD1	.	CASSLGTEGNIQYF	TGTGCCAGCAGCTTAGGGACAGAGGGGAACATTCAGTACTTC
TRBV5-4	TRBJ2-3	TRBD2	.	CASSPGPGLVTDTQYF	TGTGCCAGCAGCCCTGGGCCGGGACTAGTCACAGATACGCAGTATTTT
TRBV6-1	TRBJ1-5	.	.	CASEGRNSNQPQHF	TGTGCCAGCGAGGGTCGGAATAGCAATCAGCCCCAGCATTTT
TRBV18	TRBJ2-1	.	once	CASSRDKGLGGNNEQFF	TGTGCCAGCTCACGCGACAAAGGACTAGGGGGGAACAATGAGCAGTTCTTC
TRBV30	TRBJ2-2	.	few	CAWSLTFANTGELFF	TGTGCCTGGAGCCTAACGTTCGCGAACACCGGGGAGCTGTTTTTT
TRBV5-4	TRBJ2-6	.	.	CASSPGGTGLSGANVLTF	TGTGCCAGCAGCCCAGGGGGGACGGGCCTCTCTGGGGCCAACGTCCTGACTTTC
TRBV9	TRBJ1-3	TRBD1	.	CASSAGQGAVGNTIYF	TGTGCCAGCAGCGCTGGACAGGGGGCTGTTGGAAACACCATATATTTT
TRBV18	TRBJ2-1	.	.	CASSPPARAYNEQFF	TGTGCCAGCTCACCCCCCGCGCGGGCCTACAATGAGCAGTTCTTC
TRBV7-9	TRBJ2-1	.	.	CASSSEVPEGSYNEQFF	TGTGCCAGCAGTTCCGAAGTTCCTGAAGGCTCCTACAATGAGCAGTTCTTC
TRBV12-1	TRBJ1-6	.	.	CASSAYRGKPYNSPLHF	TGTGCCAGCAGCGCCTACAGGGGGAAGCCCTATAATTCACCCCTCCACTTT
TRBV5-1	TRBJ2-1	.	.	CASSLEATTLRHNEQFF	TGCGCCAGCAGCTTGGAGGCAACCACTCTTCGTCACAATGAGCAGTTCTTC
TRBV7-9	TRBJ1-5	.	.	CASSSPPQPQHF	TGTGCCAGCAGCTCCCCCCCCCAGCCCCAGCATTTT
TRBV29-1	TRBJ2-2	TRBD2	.	CSVLTSGSTGELFF	TGCAGCGTACTCACTAGCGGGAGCACCGGGGAGCTGTTTTTT
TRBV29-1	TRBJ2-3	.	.	CSAAQSGTDTQYF	TGCAGCGCCGCCCAATCAGGCACAGATACGCAGTATTTT
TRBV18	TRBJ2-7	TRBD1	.	CASSFDRGLNEQYF	TGTGCCAGCTCATTCGACAGGGGGCTGAACGAGCAGTACTTC
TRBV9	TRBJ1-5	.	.	CASGGLSNQPQHF	TGTGCCAGCGGAGGCCTAAGCAATCAGCCCCAGCATTTT
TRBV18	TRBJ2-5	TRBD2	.	CASSAPSGMRETQYF	TGTGCCAGCTCAGCACCGAGCGGGATGCGGGAGACCCAGTACTTC
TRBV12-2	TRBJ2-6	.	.	CASKGVLAGPWANVLTF	TGTGCAAGTAAGGGGGTTTTAGCGGGCCCCTGGGCCAACGTCCTGACTTTC